This note documents a single TCR beta chain sequence. Using immunoSEQ multiplex PCR, the repertoire was profiled, and TCRdb retains in-frame clones only, with some absent. In the table there are 110,000 or so clones, 83% of which are singletons. CDR1 and CDR2 from the germline V gene are LGHNA and YSLEER. The CDR3 has 20 residues. The ends were cut back, 2 bases at V and 4 bases at J, with 27 bases in the middle. These data are taken from a study of blood T cell repertoires in COVID-19. Sequences were obtained from peripheral blood. This clonotype was obtained from a woman aged 60-70 years with acute or convalescent COVID-19. The chain combines TRBV4-3 with TRBJ2-1; maybe TRBD2 (6 bases). The CDR3 nucleotides read TGCGCCAGCAGCCAATATCCGTCTGGAGGGAGGATCCCCCGTTACAATGAGCAGTTCTTC. It encodes CASSQYPSGGRIPRYNEQFF.